This T cell receptor beta chain was sequenced during a study of cytomegalovirus exposure and HLA in healthy donors. Findings and caveats of the study: Reported performance of the classifier showed diagnosis of cytomegalovirus status with high specificity and sensitivity. Sequencing depth roughly uniform across donors was assumed in presence/absence analyses. Clonal expansion, a later analysis showed, was greater in HLA-associated TCR beta chains than in equally common others.

It was with 60 Vbeta and 13 Jbeta primers that the PCR ran. Here immunoSEQ multiplex PCR was the method, and the copy in TCRdb shows in-frame clones only, minus some. The table lists 150,000 to 250,000 clones, about 80% of them singletons, with roughly 2% in the top ten. With regard to this clone: What it binds is unknown.

The CDR3 has 16 residues. Looked up from germline, CDR1 is SGHRS and CDR2 is YFSETQ. V gave up 0 bases and J gave up 6 bases; unmatched junction bases: 8. The sequenced material came from PBMCs. J is TRBJ2-3 and V is TRBV5-1; 9 nucleotides match TRBD2. The sequence was collected from a man aged 30 to 45 in good health and CMV-seronegative. The CDR3 sequence is CASSLAASGKQDTQYF. In nucleotides, the CDR3 is TGCGCCAGCAGCTTGGCGGCTAGCGGGAAACAGGATACGCAGTATTTT.